This T cell receptor beta chain was profiled in a study of cytomegalovirus exposure and HLA in healthy donors. General observations from the study: Reports credit the classifier with highly specific, highly sensitive diagnosis of cytomegalovirus status. Cytomegalovirus association was listed for 150 to 200 TCR beta chains. Later on, an analysis showed TCR association rates differing by HLA locus, with DRB1 the most and HLA-C the fewest.

The CDR3 runs 13 residues. J gave up 8 bases and V 8 bases, and 8 bases lay outside the gene matches. CDR1 and CDR2 (germline): SGHTA, FQGTGA. The PCR was carried out with 60 Vbeta primers and 13 Jbeta primers. Produced via immunoSEQ multiplex PCR; TCRdb's table is partial and in-frame only. Of around 150,000 clones detected, 78% appear once; the ten largest clones hold 3.1%. For this clone: Its antigen is undetermined.

This TCR came from a woman in her thirties or forties in good health and CMV-seronegative. Sequenced sample: PBMCs. V gene TRBV7-3 combines with J gene TRBJ2-2, with TRBD1 matching 7 bases. The CDR3 sequence: CASRVNRGGELFF. The CDR3 nucleotides read TGTGCCAGCCGCGTAAACAGGGGAGGGGAGCTGTTTTTT.